This T cell receptor (beta chain) was recorded in a study of CD8 T cells in ankylosing spondylitis. TCRdb itself ran the 5' RACE reads through MiXCR, one entry per CDR3 protein. This table has 240,000 or so distinct CDR3 sequences, about 10% appearing once. Germline values: CDR1 SGHAT, CDR2 FQNNGV. The CDR3 covers 14 residues. Trimming removed 5 bases from V and 7 bases from J, with 16 bases in between. The origin of this receptor is a male donor with ankylosing spondylitis or in good health (not recorded which). The source material was blood, either unsorted or a sorted T cell fraction (not recorded which). The chain couples TRBV11-2 to TRBJ2-3, with D hard to call. Written as DNA, the CDR3 is TGTGCCAGCAGCCCAGGTTTGAGGTTACATACGCAGTATTTT. Translated: CASSPGLRLHTQYF.